The 15 T cell receptor beta chains presented below share a single source sample, sequenced in a study of blood T cells in healthy people across ages. A second PCR of roughly 7 to 11 cycles used a sample-barcoded 5' primer and a J-beta primer mix. TCRdb re-derived calls from the 5' RACE reads in MiXCR, one entry per CDR3 protein. This table holds some 370,000 distinct CDR3 sequences, approximately 52% found once. Source material: blood. Receptor source: a man in his 60s in good health.

This rearrangement joins TRBV7-2 to TRBJ2-7; D is unresolved. V was cut by 7 bases and J by 3 bases, with 13 bases left in between. Germline-derived CDR1 and CDR2 are SGHTA and FQGNSA. This CDR3 has 13 residues. The CDR3 reads CASTLGFSYEQYF. CDR3 coding DNA: TGTGCCAGCACCCTAGGGTTTAGCTACGAGCAGTACTTC.

In regard to this clonotype: Relative to the germline gene, one junction end is altered; a read error may explain this. This chain connects TRBV25-1 to TRBJ2-5; 9 bases map to TRBD2. The V gene's germline CDR1 is MGHDK and CDR2 SYGVNS. The CDR3 totals 15 residues. Here the CDR3 reads CASSELAGLQETLFF. CDR3 coding DNA: TGTGCCAGCAGTGAACTAGCGGGACTCCAAGAGACCCTGTTCTTC. Using reference TRBV25-1 and TRBJ2-5 for the parts outside the CDR3, the full variable domain is EADIYQTPRYLVIGTGKKITLECSQTMGHDKMYWYQQDPGMELHLIHYSYGVNSTEKGDLSSESTVSRIRTEHFPLTLESARPSHTSQYLCASSELAGLQETLFFGPGTRLLVL.

The chain recombines TRBV7-6 with TRBJ2-7; maybe TRBD1 (6 bases). The closer fit of TRBJ2-5 to the DNA end suggests the J call may be wrong. The length of the CDR3 is 15 residues. CDR1 is SGHVS, CDR2 FNYEAQ, per germline. This CDR3 is CASSLVGGAGETQYF. The CDR3 nucleotides are TGTGCCAGCAGCTTAGTAGGGGGAGCTGGGGAGACCCAGTACTTC.

The chain joins TRBV7-2 to TRBJ1-2; the D gene is possibly TRBD1 (5 bases). Germline values: CDR1 SGHTA, CDR2 FQGNSA. Trimming took 5 bases from V and 4 from J, leaving 17 bases between them. This CDR3 is built from 15 residues. The CDR3 sequence is CASSPRGGQGYGYTF. CDR3 DNA sequence: TGTGCCAGCAGCCCTAGGGGAGGTCAGGGCTATGGCTACACCTTC.

The rearrangement joins TRBV27 to TRBJ2-6; D gene uncertain. V was pared by 5 bases and J by 2 bases, with 7 bases between. Germline CDR1 is MNHEY and CDR2 is SMNVEV (reference sequence). The CDR3 is 14 residues long. The CDR3 DNA sequence: TGTGCCAGCAGTCCGACTCCTGGGGCCAACGTCCTGACTTTC. It yields the protein CASSPTPGANVLTF.

The rearrangement uses TRBV7-9 and TRBJ2-1; possible D gene TRBD1, 7 bases. The CDR3 length is 16 residues. Per germline, CDR1 SEHNR and CDR2 FQNEAQ (reference sequence). Trimming took 5 bases from V and 4 from J, leaving 18 bases between them. The CDR3: CASSPAGGRTYNEQFF. The CDR3, as DNA: TGTGCCAGCAGCCCCGCAGGGGGGAGAACGTACAATGAGCAGTTCTTC.

There are a few counts of this clonotype. The V and J genes are TRBV3-1 and TRBJ2-4; D perhaps matches TRBD1 (7 bases). Near its end, the DNA agrees better with TRBJ2-7, so the J call may be wrong. The length of the CDR3 is 16 residues. Germline V CDR1 and CDR2: LGHDT, YNNKEL (reference sequence). The CDR3 spells CASSQAGTASLYEQYF. The CDR3 DNA follows: TGTGCCAGCAGCCAGGCGGGGACAGCCTCACTCTACGAGCAGTACTTC.

The chain couples TRBV5-8 to TRBJ2-5, with D maybe TRBD1 (6 bases). CDR3 length equals 14 residues. V was trimmed by 6 bases and J by 1 base, leaving 13 bases between them. Germline V gene lookup returns CDR1 SGHTS and CDR2 YDEGEE. The CDR3 DNA follows: TGTGCCAGCACCGCAGGGGTAATCCAAGAGACCCAGTACTTC. Translation gives CASTAGVIQETQYF.

CDR3 DNA: TGCAGTGCTCCTGACTCCTTAGCCAAAAACATTCAGTACTTC. Translation: CSAPDSLAKNIQYF. The chain employs TRBV20-1 and TRBJ2-4; D remains unclear. The CDR3 runs 14 residues. The V end lost 5 bases, the J end lost 0 bases, and 11 bases lay between the germline ends. Germline V gives CDR1 DFQATT, CDR2 SNEGSKA (reference sequence).

The V gene is TRBV29-1, the J gene TRBJ2-1; 15 bases match TRBD2. V was clipped by 6 bases and J by 6 bases; unmatched bases: 12. The germline V gene encodes CDR1 SQVTM and CDR2 ANQGSEA. CDR3 length: 17 amino acids. CDR3: CSVPGLAGGPSGNEQFF. In DNA form, the CDR3 reads TGCAGCGTCCCCGGACTAGCGGGAGGGCCATCCGGCAATGAGCAGTTCTTC.

This chain connects TRBV20-1 to TRBJ2-5; maybe TRBD1 (6 bases). The CDR3 is made up of 15 amino acids. V gave up 3 bases and J gave up 5 bases, with 19 bases separating them. The germline gives CDR1 DFQATT, CDR2 SNEGSKA (reference sequence). The CDR3 protein is CSASVPRGLGETQYF. The CDR3 DNA reads as TGCAGTGCTAGTGTTCCGAGGGGGTTGGGGGAGACCCAGTACTTC.

The chain has TRBV25-1 and TRBJ1-2; D remains unclear. This CDR3 is built from 12 residues. CDR1 is MGHDK and CDR2 is SYGVNS in the germline V gene. The germline V and J ends were trimmed by 1 base and 5 bases, with 5 bases remaining between them. As DNA, the CDR3 is TGTGCCAGCAGTGAATGGGGTTATGGCTACACCTTC. Amino acids: CASSEWGYGYTF.

This clonotype has a handful of counts. The chain couples TRBV29-1 to TRBJ1-2; D remains unclear. The germline V gene encodes CDR1 SQVTM and CDR2 ANQGSEA. The CDR3 contains 15 residues. With 3 bases removed from V and 6 bases from J, the gap between germline ends came to 20 bases. This CDR3 is CSVDSSGPAGHGYTF. In DNA form, the CDR3 reads TGCAGCGTTGATTCTAGTGGGCCCGCCGGGCATGGCTACACCTTC.

The chain joins TRBV10-3 to TRBJ2-5; 8 bases map to TRBD2. Near its end, the DNA agrees better with TRBJ2-7, so the J call may be wrong. Germline lookup yields CDR1 ENHRY and CDR2 SYGVKD. The CDR3 length is 16 residues. CDR3 DNA: TGTGCCATCAGTGAGTTCGTGACTAGCGCATCCTACGAGCAGTACTTC. Its translation is CAISEFVTSASYEQYF.

This clonotype was picked up many times. The rearrangement joins TRBV7-2 to TRBJ1-1; 8 bases line up with TRBD1. With V trimmed by 1 base and J by 0 bases, 4 bases remained unmatched. The CDR3 runs to 16 residues. Germline V gives CDR1 SGHTA, CDR2 FQGNSA. The CDR3: CASSLGPGGMNTEAFF. CDR3 DNA sequence: TGTGCCAGCAGCTTAGGGCCAGGGGGCATGAACACTGAAGCTTTCTTT.